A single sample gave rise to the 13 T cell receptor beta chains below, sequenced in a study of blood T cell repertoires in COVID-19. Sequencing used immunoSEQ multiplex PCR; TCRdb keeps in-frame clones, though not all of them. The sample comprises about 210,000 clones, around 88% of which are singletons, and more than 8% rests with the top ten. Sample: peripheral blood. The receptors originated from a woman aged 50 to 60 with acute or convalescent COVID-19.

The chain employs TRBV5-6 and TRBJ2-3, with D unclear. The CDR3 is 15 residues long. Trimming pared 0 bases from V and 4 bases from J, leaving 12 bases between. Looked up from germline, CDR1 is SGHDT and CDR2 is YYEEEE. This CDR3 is CASSLGVASADTQYF. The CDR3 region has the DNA TGTGCCAGCAGCTTGGGGGTAGCCTCGGCAGATACGCAGTATTTT.

CDR3 nucleotide sequence: TGTGCCAGCGGGACACCCGATGGGTATCAGCCCCAGCATTTT. Its translation: CASGTPDGYQPQHF. This chain uses TRBV6-5 with TRBJ1-5, with a possible D match to TRBD1 (6 bases). CDR1 is MNHEY, CDR2 SVGAGI, per germline. Trimming cost V 8 bases and J 5 bases, with 16 bases left between them. The CDR3 totals 14 residues.

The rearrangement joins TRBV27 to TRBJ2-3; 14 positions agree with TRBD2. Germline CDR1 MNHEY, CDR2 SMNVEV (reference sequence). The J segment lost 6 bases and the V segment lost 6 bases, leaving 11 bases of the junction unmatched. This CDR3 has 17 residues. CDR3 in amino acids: CASSARLAGGPRDTQYF. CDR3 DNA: TGTGCCAGCAGCGCTCGACTAGCGGGAGGGCCTAGGGATACGCAGTATTTT.

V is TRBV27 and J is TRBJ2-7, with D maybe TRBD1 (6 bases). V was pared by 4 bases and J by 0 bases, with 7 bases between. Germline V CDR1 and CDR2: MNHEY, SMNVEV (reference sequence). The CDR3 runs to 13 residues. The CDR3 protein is CASSSGVSYEQYF. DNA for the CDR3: TGTGCCAGCAGTTCAGGGGTCTCCTACGAGCAGTACTTC.

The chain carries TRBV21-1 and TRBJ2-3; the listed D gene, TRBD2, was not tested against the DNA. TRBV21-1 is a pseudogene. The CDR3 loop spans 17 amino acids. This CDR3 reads CASSEGLAGGSTDTQYF. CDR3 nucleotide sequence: TGTGCCAGCAGCGAGGGACTAGCGGGAGGAAGCACAGATACGCAGTATTTT.

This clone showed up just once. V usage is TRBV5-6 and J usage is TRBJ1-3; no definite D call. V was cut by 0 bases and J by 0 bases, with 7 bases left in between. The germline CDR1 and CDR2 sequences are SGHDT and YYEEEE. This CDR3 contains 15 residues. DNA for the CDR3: TGTGCCAGCAGCTTGGATGGCCTCTCTGGAAACACCATATATTTT. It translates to CASSLDGLSGNTIYF.

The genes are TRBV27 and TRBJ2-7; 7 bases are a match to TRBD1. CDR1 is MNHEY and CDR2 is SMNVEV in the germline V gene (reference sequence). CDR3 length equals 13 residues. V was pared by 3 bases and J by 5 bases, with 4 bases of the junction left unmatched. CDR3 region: CASSFVGGHEQYF. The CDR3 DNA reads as TGTGCCAGCAGTTTCGTAGGGGGCCACGAGCAGTACTTC.

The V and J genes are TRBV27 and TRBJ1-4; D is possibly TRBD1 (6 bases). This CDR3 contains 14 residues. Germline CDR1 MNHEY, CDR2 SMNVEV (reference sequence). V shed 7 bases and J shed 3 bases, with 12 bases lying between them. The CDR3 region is CASKPGHPNEKLFF. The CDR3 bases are TGTGCCAGCAAGCCGGGACACCCTAATGAAAAACTGTTTTTT. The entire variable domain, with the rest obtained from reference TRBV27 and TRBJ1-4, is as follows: EAQVTQNPRYLITVTGKKLTVTCSQNMNHEYMSWYRQDPGLGLRQIYYSMNVEVTDKGDVPEGYKVSRKEKRNFPLILESPSPNQTSLYFCASKPGHPNEKLFFGSGTQLSVL.

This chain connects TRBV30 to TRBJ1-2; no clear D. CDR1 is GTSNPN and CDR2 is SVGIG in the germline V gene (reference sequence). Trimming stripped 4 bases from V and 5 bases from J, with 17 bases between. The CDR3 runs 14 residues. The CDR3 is CAWTPPDPLYGYTF. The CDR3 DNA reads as TGTGCCTGGACCCCCCCAGATCCTCTTTATGGCTACACCTTC. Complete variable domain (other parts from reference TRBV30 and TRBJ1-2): SQTIHQWPATLVQPVGSPLSLECTVEGTSNPNLYWYRQAAGRGLQLLFYSVGIGQISSEVPQNLSASRPQDRQFILSSKKLLLSDSGFYLCAWTPPDPLYGYTFGSGTRLTVV.

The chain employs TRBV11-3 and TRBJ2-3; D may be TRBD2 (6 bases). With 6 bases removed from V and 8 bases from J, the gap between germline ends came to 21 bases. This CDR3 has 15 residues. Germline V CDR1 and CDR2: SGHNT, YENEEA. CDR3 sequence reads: CASRARGTPPGTQYF. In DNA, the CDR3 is TGTGCCAGCAGGGCCCGAGGGACTCCTCCCGGTACGCAGTATTTT. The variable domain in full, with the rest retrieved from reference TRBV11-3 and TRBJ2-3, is EAGVVQSPRYKIIEKKQPVAFWCNPISGHNTLYWYLQNLGQGPELLIRYENEEAVDDSQLPKDRFSAERLKGVDSTLKIQPAELGDSAVYLCASRARGTPPGTQYFGPGTRLTVL.

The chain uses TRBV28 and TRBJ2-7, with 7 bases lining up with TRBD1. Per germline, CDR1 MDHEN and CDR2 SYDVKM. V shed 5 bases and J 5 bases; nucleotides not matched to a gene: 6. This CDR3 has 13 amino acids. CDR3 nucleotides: TGTGCCAGCAGTACAGGGGAAATGGACGAGCAGTACTTC. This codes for CASSTGEMDEQYF.

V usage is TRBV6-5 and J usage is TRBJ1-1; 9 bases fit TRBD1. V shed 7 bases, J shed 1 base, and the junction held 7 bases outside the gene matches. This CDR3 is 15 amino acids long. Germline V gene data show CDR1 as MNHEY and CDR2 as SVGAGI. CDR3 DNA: TGTGCCAGCATCAGGGGGGGACAGGGGAACACTGAAGCTTTCTTT. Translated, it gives CASIRGGQGNTEAFF.

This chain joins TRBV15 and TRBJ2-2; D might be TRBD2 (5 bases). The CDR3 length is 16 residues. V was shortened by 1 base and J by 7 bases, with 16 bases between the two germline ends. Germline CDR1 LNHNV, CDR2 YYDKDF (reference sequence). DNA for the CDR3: TGTGCCACCAGCAGAGCCTCTGGCGGGTTGGTCGGGGAGCTGTTTTTT. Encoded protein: CATSRASGGLVGELFF.